Below are 20 T cell receptor beta chains sequenced from a single sample in a study of OX40 agonist ivuxolimab in advanced cancers. Sequenced by immunoSEQ multiplex PCR; TCRdb stores in-frame clones only, minus some. Of roughly 60,000 clones in the sample, around 84% were seen once. The material sequenced was CD4+ or CD8+ T cells sorted from blood, taken in a trial of the OX40 agonist ivuxolimab. These receptors came from an adult with an advanced solid tumor such as melanoma, head and neck, liver or kidney cancer.

The chain joins TRBV9 to TRBJ1-4, with 8 bases matching TRBD1. The CDR3 contains 14 residues. Germline CDR1 SGDLS, CDR2 YYNGEE. The V segment lost 0 bases and the J segment 7 bases; nucleotides outside the gene matches: 2. The CDR3 sequence: CASSVDRGGEKLFF. CDR3 sequence (DNA): TGTGCCAGCAGCGTAGACAGGGGGGGTGAAAAACTGTTTTTT.

The V and J genes are TRBV7-2 and TRBJ2-5, with D uncertain. CDR3 length equals 15 residues. The V and J ends lost 4 bases and 5 bases respectively, with 17 bases between them. Germline-derived CDR1 and CDR2 are SGHTA and FQGNSA. The CDR3 DNA reads TGTGCCAGCAGCTCCCAGAAAGGCGACCGGGAGACCCAGTACTTC. Translating it yields CASSSQKGDRETQYF.

V and J are TRBV28 and TRBJ1-6; TRBD1 aligns across 8 bases. Losses at the gene ends were 5 bases for V and 3 bases for J; bases not matched to a gene: 6. Germline CDR1 and CDR2: MDHEN and SYDVKM. The CDR3 loop spans 16 amino acids. The CDR3 DNA reads as TGTGCCAGCAGTCCCTCAGGGGGCCTCTATAATTCACCCCTCCACTTT. This codes for CASSPSGGLYNSPLHF.

This rearrangement joins TRBV29-1 to TRBJ1-3, with TRBD1 as a possible D gene (6 bases). CDR1 and CDR2 from the germline V gene are SQVTM and ANQGSEA. The ends were cut back, 4 bases at V and 2 bases at J, with 9 bases in the middle. CDR3 length: 13 amino acids. CDR3 nucleotides: TGCAGCGTTGTAGGGGGTCCTGGAAACACCATATATTTT. Translated, it gives CSVVGGPGNTIYF.

The chain combines TRBV18 with TRBJ2-3; D is unresolved. Germline values: CDR1 KGHSH, CDR2 LQKENI. V was pared by 3 bases and J by 6 bases, with 16 bases between. This CDR3 comprises 15 residues. The CDR3 protein is CASSPLQQGMDTQYF. The CDR3 DNA is TGTGCCAGCTCACCCCTTCAGCAAGGAATGGATACGCAGTATTTT.

This clone was counted between two and nine times. The V and J genes are TRBV7-9 and TRBJ1-4; 8 bases fit TRBD1. Trimming at V came to 11 bases and at J to 3 bases, leaving 8 bases not matched to a gene. The CDR3 has 14 amino acids. Germline-derived CDR1 and CDR2 are SEHNR and FQNEAQ (reference sequence). In DNA form, the CDR3 reads TGTGCCCTCCAGGGGGCGGCCTCTAATGAAAAACTGTTTTTT. It specifies CALQGAASNEKLFF.

J is TRBJ2-2 and V is TRBV5-1, with unresolved D. The length of the CDR3 is 13 residues. Looked up from germline, CDR1 is SGHRS and CDR2 is YFSETQ. Trimming stripped 1 base from V and 5 bases from J, with 6 bases between. The CDR3 loop reads CASSLPGTGELFF. In DNA, the CDR3 is TGCGCCAGCAGCTTGCCCGGGACCGGGGAGCTGTTTTTT. Drawing the rest from reference TRBV5-1 and TRBJ2-2, the complete variable domain is KAGVTQTPRYLIKTRGQQVTLSCSPISGHRSVSWYQQTPGQGLQFLFEYFSETQRNKGNFPGRFSGRQFSNSRSEMNVSTLELGDSALYLCASSLPGTGELFFGEGSRLTVL.

The chain employs TRBV29-1 and TRBJ2-7; tentative D call: TRBD2 (7 bases). CDR3 length equals 16 residues. Trimming stripped 6 bases from V and 5 bases from J, with 26 bases between. The germline gives CDR1 SQVTM, CDR2 ANQGSEA. Here the CDR3 reads CSVMGARGRAPDEQYF. The CDR3 nucleotides are TGCAGCGTCATGGGAGCTAGGGGGAGGGCCCCTGACGAGCAGTACTTC.

J is TRBJ2-7 and V is TRBV10-3, with TRBD1 matching 7 bases. The CDR3 covers 16 residues. With 3 bases clipped from V and 0 bases from J, the junction kept 8 bases outside the gene matches. Germline CDR1 ENHRY, CDR2 SYGVKD. DNA for the CDR3: TGTGCCATCAGTGACCCGGGGACAGCCAGCTCCTACGAGCAGTACTTC. It is translated as CAISDPGTASSYEQYF.

This clone was counted only a few times. The chain recombines TRBV29-1 with TRBJ1-3; tentative D call: TRBD1 (5 bases). Trimming took off 6 bases at V and 4 bases at J, with 16 bases between the two ends. The CDR3 extends over 14 amino acids. Germline CDR1 is SQVTM and CDR2 is ANQGSEA. Here the CDR3 reads CSVVDSATGNTIYF. The CDR3 DNA sequence: TGCAGCGTGGTCGACAGCGCGACGGGAAACACCATATATTTT.

The J gene is TRBJ1-3, the V gene TRBV18; D may be TRBD1 (5 bases). This CDR3 contains 17 residues. Germline V gene sequence: CDR1 KGHSH, CDR2 LQKENI. Trimming shortened V by 3 bases and J by 0 bases, and 15 bases separated the two germline ends. CDR3 sequence: CASSPGQRLSSGNTIYF. For the CDR3, the DNA is TGTGCCAGCTCACCGGGGCAGCGTCTGAGCTCTGGAAACACCATATATTTT.

The chain is built from TRBV19 and TRBJ1-1; the D is unclear. The CDR3 runs 13 residues. V was trimmed by 5 bases and J by 1 base, leaving 8 bases between them. The germline V gene encodes CDR1 LNHDA and CDR2 SQIVND (reference sequence). The CDR3 loop is CASSGVQNTEAFF. The CDR3, as DNA: TGTGCCAGTAGTGGAGTACAGAACACTGAAGCTTTCTTT.

This clone was found once. Here the CDR3 reads CSVENIDEQFF. Here the CDR3 DNA reads TGCAGCGTTGAAAATATAGATGAGCAGTTCTTC. V is TRBV29-1 and J is TRBJ2-1; D ambiguous. V was clipped by 2 bases and J by 8 bases, with 7 bases between them. From germline, CDR1 is SQVTM and CDR2 ANQGSEA. This CDR3 is built from 11 residues.

The chain combines TRBV9 with TRBJ2-7, with D tentatively TRBD1 (5 bases). The V gene's germline CDR1 is SGDLS and CDR2 YYNGEE. The CDR3 loop spans 16 amino acids. V shed 0 bases and J shed 1 base, with 14 bases lying between them. The CDR3 is CASSVVRQGRSYEQYF. The DNA of the CDR3 is TGTGCCAGCAGCGTAGTCAGGCAGGGTAGGTCCTACGAGCAGTACTTC. The variable domain in full, completed from reference TRBV9 and TRBJ2-7, reads DSGVTQTPKHLITATGQRVTLRCSPRSGDLSVYWYQQSLDQGLQFLIQYYNGEERAKGNILERFSAQQFPDLHSELNLSSLELGDSALYFCASSVVRQGRSYEQYFGPGTRLTVT.

The chain has TRBV6-5 and TRBJ1-4; a possible D gene is TRBD1 (6 bases). V shed 2 bases and J shed 10 bases, with 14 bases lying between them. Germline CDR1 MNHEY, CDR2 SVGAGI. The CDR3 has 14 amino acids. The CDR3 protein is CASSYEGGPGKLFF. CDR3 sequence (DNA): TGTGCCAGCAGTTACGAGGGGGGACCAGGAAAACTGTTTTTT.

This clone was seen a few times. The chain combines TRBV28 with TRBJ2-7, with D possibly matching TRBD2 (5 bases). This CDR3 comprises 15 residues. Germline CDR1 MDHEN, CDR2 SYDVKM. Trimming removed 5 bases at V and 7 bases at J, with 21 bases between. The CDR3 sequence is CASSPRGESSEEQYF. CDR3 bases: TGTGCCAGCAGTCCCCGGGGAGAAAGTAGTGAGGAGCAGTACTTC.

The CDR3 region is CASSFQASGFETQYF. The CDR3 DNA follows: TGTGCCAGCAGCTTCCAGGCTAGCGGATTTGAGACCCAGTACTTC. This chain joins TRBV7-8 and TRBJ2-5; 7 bases agree with TRBD2. Germline-derived CDR1 and CDR2 are SGHVS and FQNEAQ. V shed 3 bases and J 5 bases; nucleotides not matched to a gene: 9. The CDR3 sequence is 15 residues long.

The gene calls are TRBV18 and TRBJ1-2; TRBD1 matches at 12 bases. The CDR3 length is 16 residues. Germline trimming cut 3 bases from V and 6 bases from J; bases unmatched to any gene: 8. Germline CDR1 is KGHSH and CDR2 is LQKENI. The CDR3 DNA follows: TGTGCCAGCTCACCCGGGACAGGGGGCGGTACTCATGGCTACACCTTC. This gives the protein CASSPGTGGGTHGYTF.

The V and J genes are TRBV10-1 and TRBJ1-5; TRBD1 aligns across 8 bases. Germline loops: CDR1 WNHNN, CDR2 SYGVQD (reference sequence). The trim removed 6 bases at V and 3 bases at J, leaving 7 bases unmatched. This CDR3 is 15 amino acids long. The CDR3 loop is CASSITGGYNQPQHF. The CDR3 DNA follows: TGCGCCAGCAGCATTACAGGGGGATACAATCAGCCCCAGCATTTT.

The CDR3, as DNA: TGTGCCAGCAGTTACGGGGGGGGGCACTACGAGCAGTACTTC. Translating it yields CASSYGGGHYEQYF. The chain is built from TRBV28 and TRBJ2-7; 8 bases agree with TRBD2. The CDR3 extends over 14 amino acids. V was pared by 4 bases and J by 3 bases, with 5 bases of the junction left unmatched. CDR1 and CDR2 (germline): MDHEN, SYDVKM.